The 17 T cell receptor beta chains listed next were all sequenced from one sample in a study of radiotherapy plus CTLA-4 blockade in lung cancer. Some clones are missing from TCRdb's copy, which holds only in-frame ones; the method was immunoSEQ multiplex PCR. The sample lists around 80,000 clones, around 83% occurring once. The sequencing used peripheral blood, collected from a patient treated with radiotherapy plus ipilimumab. The receptors stem from a human donor with non-small cell lung cancer who had stable disease on radiotherapy plus ipilimumab.

The V and J genes are TRBV9 and TRBJ2-2, with TRBD2 identical over 9 bases. Germline lookup yields CDR1 SGDLS and CDR2 YYNGEE. The CDR3 is 16 residues long. Unmatched junction bases numbered 4, after V lost 0 bases and J lost 4 bases. This CDR3 reads CASSVEAGGVTGELFF. In nucleotides, the CDR3 is TGTGCCAGCAGCGTAGAAGCGGGGGGTGTCACCGGGGAGCTGTTTTTT.

The chain carries TRBV28 and TRBJ2-1; D gene unclear. V was trimmed by 5 bases and J by 3 bases, leaving 17 bases between them. Germline lookup yields CDR1 MDHEN and CDR2 SYDVKM. The CDR3 runs 16 residues. The CDR3 DNA reads TGTGCCAGCAGTCGCAAGACGGATCGACGCTACAATGAGCAGTTCTTC. Translating it yields CASSRKTDRRYNEQFF.

The V call is TRBV2, the J call TRBJ2-7; the D call may be TRBD1 or TRBD2 (5 bases each). Trimming shortened V by 7 bases and J by 0 bases, and 13 bases separated the two germline ends. Germline V gene sequence: CDR1 SNHLY, CDR2 FYNNEI. This CDR3 has 14 amino acids. CDR3 sequence reads: CASIPHGTSYEQYF. CDR3 sequence (DNA): TGTGCCAGCATCCCGCACGGGACCTCCTACGAGCAGTACTTC.

Details on this clone: Mismatch with germline at one junction end may stem from a read error. The rearrangement uses TRBV7-7 and TRBJ2-5, with a weak D call TRBD1 (5 bases). The CDR3 runs 14 residues. The V gene's germline CDR1 is SSHAT and CDR2 FNYEAQ (reference sequence). CDR3 in DNA: TGTGCTAGCAGCTCCCGACAGTGGGAAGAGACCCAGTACTTC. As protein: CASSSRQWEETQYF.

The gene calls are TRBV28 and TRBJ1-6; maybe TRBD1 (5 bases). V was pared by 4 bases and J by 7 bases, with 14 bases between. CDR3 length: 15 residues. Germline V gene sequence: CDR1 MDHEN, CDR2 SYDVKM. The CDR3 DNA reads TGTGCCAGCAGTTCACTCGGGGGAGGCAATTCACCCCTCCACTTT. It codes for CASSSLGGGNSPLHF.

J is TRBJ2-5 and V is TRBV27; D may correspond to TRBD1 or TRBD2 (5 bases each). Germline V gene lookup returns CDR1 MNHEY and CDR2 SMNVEV (reference sequence). CDR3 length equals 16 residues. V lost 4 bases, J lost 2 bases, and 17 bases lay in between. The CDR3 nucleotides are TGTGCCAGCAGTTCAACCAAGGGACGGAGGCAAGAGACCCAGTACTTC. Translating gives CASSSTKGRRQETQYF.

The chain joins TRBV2 to TRBJ2-7; TRBD1 or TRBD2 may be the D gene (5 bases each). The CDR3 is 13 residues long. Trimming took 7 bases from V and 1 from J, leaving 11 bases between them. The germline V gene encodes CDR1 SNHLY and CDR2 FYNNEI. CDR3 region: CASKGPPSYEQYF. CDR3 in DNA: TGTGCCAGCAAGGGACCGCCTTCCTACGAGCAGTACTTC. Full variable domain (missing parts from reference TRBV2 and TRBJ2-7): EPEVTQTPSHQVTQMGQEVILRCVPISNHLYFYWYRQILGQKVEFLVSFYNNEISEKSEIFDDQFSVERPDGSNFTLKIRSTKLEDSAMYFCASKGPPSYEQYFGPGTRLTVT.

This chain uses TRBV2 with TRBJ1-1; D is unclear. The V gene lost 6 bases and the J gene lost 6 bases, with 11 bases spanning the gap. Germline assignment: CDR1 SNHLY and CDR2 FYNNEI. The CDR3 has 12 residues. This CDR3 is CASRSVGAEAFF. The CDR3 nucleotides are TGTGCCAGCAGGTCCGTCGGGGCTGAAGCTTTCTTT.

This chain connects TRBV7-2 to TRBJ2-7, with 10 positions matching TRBD2. Trimming cost V 5 bases and J 2 bases; bases outside gene matches: 6. Germline V gene sequence: CDR1 SGHTA, CDR2 FQGNSA. The CDR3 totals 15 residues. In nucleotides, the CDR3 is TGTGCCAGCAGCGGAGGACTAGCGGTAGCCTACGAGCAGTACTTC. Its translation: CASSGGLAVAYEQYF.

This clone was counted a single time. This chain uses TRBV27 with TRBJ2-3; TRBD2 aligns across 9 bases. J gave up 2 bases and V 8 bases, and 11 bases lay outside the gene matches. The CDR3 is 16 residues long. CDR1 MNHEY and CDR2 SMNVEV come from the germline V gene (reference sequence). CDR3 nucleotides: TGTGCCAGCGCACAGCGGGAGGTTTGGGACACAGATACGCAGTATTTT. It is translated as CASAQREVWDTDTQYF.

This rearrangement joins TRBV6-1 to TRBJ1-2; D uncertain. Per germline, CDR1 MNHNS and CDR2 SASEGT. The length of the CDR3 is 14 residues. The V end lost 3 bases, the J end lost 5 bases, and 13 bases lay between the germline ends. CDR3 protein: CASSDMGYGYGYTF. The DNA for the CDR3 is TGTGCCAGCAGTGATATGGGCTATGGGTATGGCTACACCTTC.

Turning to this clone: Other DNA variants within this sample encode the same CDR3. The chain links TRBV9 to TRBJ2-1; 10 nucleotides align to TRBD2. The CDR3 loop spans 15 amino acids. J gave up 0 bases and V 3 bases, and 0 bases lay outside the gene matches. Germline V gene lookup returns CDR1 SGDLS and CDR2 YYNGEE. CDR3 in amino acids: CASSASGGSYNEQFF. The CDR3 DNA sequence: TGTGCCAGCAGCGCTAGCGGGGGCTCCTACAATGAGCAGTTCTTC.

The chain is built from TRBV28 and TRBJ1-2, with TRBD1 matching over 7 bases. This CDR3 is 13 amino acids long. CDR1 MDHEN and CDR2 SYDVKM come from the germline V gene. V was clipped by 6 bases and J by 2 bases; unmatched bases: 3. The CDR3 DNA reads TGTGCCAGCAGGACAGGGCCCAACTATGGCTACACCTTC. Protein sequence: CASRTGPNYGYTF.

The chain links TRBV5-4 to TRBJ1-1; D is possibly TRBD1 (5 bases). Looked up from germline, CDR1 is SGHNT and CDR2 is YYREEE (reference sequence). Trimming took 0 bases from V and 5 from J, leaving 17 bases between them. This CDR3 comprises 16 residues. The CDR3 is CASSLGGQGRGTEAFF. Written as DNA, the CDR3 is TGTGCCAGCAGCTTGGGGGGCCAAGGGCGTGGGACTGAAGCTTTCTTT.

This rearrangement joins TRBV19 to TRBJ2-1, with TRBD1 as a possible D gene (5 bases). This CDR3 is 15 amino acids long. Per germline, CDR1 LNHDA and CDR2 SQIVND (reference sequence). V was shortened by 3 bases and J by 2 bases, with 11 bases between the two germline ends. CDR3 sequence (DNA): TGTGCCAGTAGTATTGAGGACAAACCCTACAATGAGCAGTTCTTC. Translated, it gives CASSIEDKPYNEQFF.

The table lists this clone with a count of one. The chain links TRBV2 to TRBJ2-4; the match to TRBD2 covers 7 bases. The CDR3 extends over 14 amino acids. CDR1 and CDR2 (germline): SNHLY, FYNNEI. V was clipped by 4 bases and J by 6 bases; unmatched bases: 6. CDR3 sequence reads: CASSAERGANIQYF. CDR3 DNA sequence: TGTGCCAGCAGTGCGGAGCGGGGCGCAAACATTCAGTACTTC.

The table lists this clone with a few counts. The chain carries TRBV6-4 and TRBJ2-3; 7 bases are shared with TRBD2. Trimming cost V 4 bases and J 4 bases; bases outside gene matches: 5. CDR3 length: 14 residues. Germline V gene data show CDR1 as MRHNA and CDR2 as SNTAGT. Written as DNA, the CDR3 is TGTGCCAGCAGTGGCTCGGGACTACCAGATACGCAGTATTTT. It translates to CASSGSGLPDTQYF.